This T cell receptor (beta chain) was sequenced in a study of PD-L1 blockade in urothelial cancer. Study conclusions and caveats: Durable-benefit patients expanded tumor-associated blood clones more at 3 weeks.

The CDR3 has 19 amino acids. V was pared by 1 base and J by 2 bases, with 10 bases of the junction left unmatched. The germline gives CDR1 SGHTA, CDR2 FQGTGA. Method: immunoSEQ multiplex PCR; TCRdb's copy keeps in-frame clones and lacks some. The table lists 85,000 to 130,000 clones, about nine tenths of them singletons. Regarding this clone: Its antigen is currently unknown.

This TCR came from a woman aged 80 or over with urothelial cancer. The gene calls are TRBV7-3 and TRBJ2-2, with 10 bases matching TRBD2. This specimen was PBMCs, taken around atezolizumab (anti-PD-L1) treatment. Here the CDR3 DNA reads TGTGCCAGCAGCTTAAAAGCGGGGGGGCTAGCGGGAAACACCGGGGAGCTGTTTTTT. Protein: CASSLKAGGLAGNTGELFF.